The 27 T cell receptor beta chains listed next were all sequenced from one sample in a study of cytomegalovirus exposure and HLA in healthy donors (TCRdb year 2017). The library was generated by the immunoSEQ multiplex PCR assay. A mixture of 60 forward primers for TCR Vbeta segments and 13 reverse primers for TCR Jbeta segments was used in the multiplex PCR. TCRdb retrieved this table from immuneACCESS and kept in-frame rearrangements only. Not all clones are present; in checked studies, unresolved V genes account for under half, and no reason is known for the remainder. The sample's clone listing holds more than 45,000 clones. The top ten hold 10% to 15% of the sample. The sample taken for sequencing was PBMCs. These receptor sequences come from a woman aged 60-75 years in good health and CMV-seropositive.

The V gene is TRBV6-1, the J gene TRBJ1-6, with D hard to call. This CDR3 contains 16 residues. Looked up from germline, CDR1 is MNHNS and CDR2 is SASEGT. Trimming pared 1 base from V and 7 bases from J, leaving 14 bases between. CDR3 coding DNA: TGTGCCAGCAGTGAAGACGGTCTGGGGAGCAATTCACCCCTCCACTTT. Translated, it gives CASSEDGLGSNSPLHF.

The rearrangement joins TRBV5-4 to TRBJ2-3; D remains unclear. Between the trimmed V and J ends, which lost 4 bases and 1 base, there was a span of 7 bases. The V gene's germline CDR1 is SGHNT and CDR2 YYREEE (reference sequence). This CDR3 has 13 amino acids. The CDR3 sequence is CASSPPGTDTQYF. The CDR3 DNA reads as TGTGCCAGCAGCCCCCCGGGCACAGATACGCAGTATTTT.

V usage is TRBV7-6 and J usage is TRBJ1-6, with 9 bases lining up with TRBD1. CDR1 is SGHVS, CDR2 FNYEAQ, per germline. The CDR3 spans 16 residues. The V gene end was trimmed by 0 bases and the J gene end by 10 bases; junction bases not matched to a gene: 7. The CDR3 bases are TGTGCCAGCAGCTTAGCTGAGGACAGGGGCGGCTCACCCCTCCACTTT. As protein: CASSLAEDRGGSPLHF.

This chain connects TRBV6-6 to TRBJ1-2, with D perhaps matching TRBD1 (5 bases). CDR3 size: 14 residues. Deletions cut 8 bases from V and 4 bases from J, with 17 bases between. CDR1 is MNHNY and CDR2 is SVGAGI in the germline V gene (reference sequence). DNA for the CDR3: TGTGCCAGCGAAAACGGGGGGGAGGGCTATGGCTACACCTTC. This codes for CASENGGEGYGYTF.

V is TRBV5-8 and J is TRBJ1-2; D is possibly TRBD1 (6 bases). V was shortened by 0 bases and J by 8 bases, with 11 bases between the two germline ends. In germline, CDR1 is SGHTS, CDR2 YDEGEE. This CDR3 contains 13 residues. The CDR3 reads CASSLVAGEGYTF. DNA of the CDR3: TGTGCCAGCAGCTTGGTAGCAGGGGAGGGCTACACCTTC.

The rearrangement joins TRBV10-3 to TRBJ2-1; 9 bases fit TRBD2. The V and J ends lost 2 bases and 8 bases, in that order; junction bases with no gene match: 10. The CDR3 loop spans 16 amino acids. CDR1 ENHRY and CDR2 SYGVKD come from the germline V gene. CDR3 sequence reads: CAISEGGGGAGDEQFF. The CDR3 DNA reads as TGTGCCATCAGTGAGGGCGGCGGGGGGGCAGGGGATGAGCAGTTCTTC.

The J gene is TRBJ2-7, the V gene TRBV25-1, with D perhaps matching TRBD1 (6 bases). Germline-derived CDR1 and CDR2 are MGHDK and SYGVNS. V dropped 5 bases and J dropped 0 bases, with 14 bases sitting between them. The CDR3 is 15 amino acids. Here the CDR3 reads CASSPVQGLSYEQYF. The CDR3 coding sequence is TGTGCCAGCAGTCCCGTTCAGGGGCTCTCCTACGAGCAGTACTTC.

The rearrangement links TRBV9 to TRBJ1-4, with no clear D. Germline CDR1 reads SGDLS; CDR2 reads YYNGEE. With 0 bases removed from V and 3 bases from J, the gap between germline ends came to 6 bases. The CDR3 loop spans 14 amino acids. The CDR3 sequence is CASSVAGSNEKLFF. For the CDR3, the DNA is TGTGCCAGCAGCGTAGCCGGTTCTAATGAAAAACTGTTTTTT.

This chain links TRBV7-9 with TRBJ1-1; TRBD1 agrees at 9 bases. The CDR3 is 14 amino acids. Germline CDR1 and CDR2: SEHNR and FQNEAQ (reference sequence). With 4 bases clipped from V and 4 bases from J, the junction kept 4 bases outside the gene matches. As DNA, the CDR3 is TGTGCCAGCAGCTCCACAGGGGGCCGCACTGAAGCTTTCTTT. It specifies CASSSTGGRTEAFF.

This chain uses TRBV7-2 with TRBJ1-1, with D possibly TRBD1 on 5 matching bases. This CDR3 spans 14 amino acids. Trimming removed 3 bases from V and 3 bases from J, with 11 bases in between. The germline gives CDR1 SGHTA, CDR2 FQGNSA. CDR3 DNA: TGTGCCAGCAGCTTGGGGGGGAGGGACACTGAAGCTTTCTTT. Translating it yields CASSLGGRDTEAFF.

The J gene is TRBJ1-1, the V gene TRBV11-3; 8 bases line up with TRBD1. This CDR3 contains 14 residues. V was pared by 5 bases and J by 5 bases, with 7 bases of the junction left unmatched. Germline lookup yields CDR1 SGHNT and CDR2 YENEEA. CDR3 sequence: CASSPGQGATEAFF. CDR3 sequence (DNA): TGTGCCAGCAGCCCAGGACAGGGTGCGACTGAAGCTTTCTTT. Based on the CDR3 plus reference TRBV11-3 and TRBJ1-1, the full variable domain is EAGVVQSPRYKIIEKKQPVAFWCNPISGHNTLYWYLQNLGQGPELLIRYENEEAVDDSQLPKDRFSAERLKGVDSTLKIQPAELGDSAVYLCASSPGQGATEAFFGQGTRLTVV.

As concerns this clone: One end of the junction is discordant with germline, which a read error may explain. This sample also contains other DNA sequences that code for the same CDR3. The genes are TRBV11-3 and TRBJ1-6; 10 bases match TRBD1. CDR3 length equals 15 residues. Looked up from germline, CDR1 is SGHNT and CDR2 is YENEEA. The CDR3 coding sequence is TGTGCCAGCAGCTACGGGGGACAGGGGAATTCACCCCTACACTTT. Its protein product is CASSYGGQGNSPLHF.

The CDR3 spells CASSSQTGTATYEQYF. The CDR3 DNA reads as TGTGCCAGCAGCTCACAAACCGGGACAGCAACCTACGAGCAGTACTTC. The rearrangement links TRBV7-9 to TRBJ2-7; 7 nucleotides agree with TRBD1. After removal of 4 bases from V and 2 bases from J, the junction contained 11 bases not matched to a gene. The CDR3 contains 16 residues. Germline loops: CDR1 SEHNR, CDR2 FQNEAQ (reference sequence).

This chain links TRBV6-1 with TRBJ2-3, with a possible D match to TRBD2 (7 bases). CDR1 is MNHNS and CDR2 is SASEGT in the germline V gene. The V end was cut by 6 bases, the J end by 2 bases, with 15 bases between. The CDR3 runs to 15 residues. In DNA form, the CDR3 reads TGTGCCAGCAGAGAACGGGGGGCATTCACAGATACGCAGTATTTT. Protein: CASRERGAFTDTQYF.

The chain has TRBV12-5 and TRBJ2-1, with 8 positions matching TRBD2. CDR1 and CDR2 (germline): LGHNT, FRNRAP. V dropped 5 bases and J dropped 8; count of bases not matched to a gene: 11. The CDR3 runs 15 residues. Written as DNA, the CDR3 is TGTGCTAGTGGTGCGGGACTAGTAAGTCTGGATGAGCAGTTCTTC. Translating it yields CASGAGLVSLDEQFF.

The chain combines TRBV19 with TRBJ1-1, with D uncertain. Trimming pared 1 base from V and 1 base from J, leaving 10 bases between. The germline gives CDR1 LNHDA, CDR2 SQIVND (reference sequence). The CDR3 is made up of 15 amino acids. The CDR3 sequence: CASSIGANTNTEAFF. The CDR3 region has the DNA TGTGCCAGTAGTATAGGGGCCAATACGAACACTGAAGCTTTCTTT.

The chain has TRBV19 and TRBJ1-1; 7 nucleotides match TRBD1. V was pared by 5 bases and J by 0 bases, with 6 bases of the junction left unmatched. CDR3 length: 15 residues. The germline gives CDR1 LNHDA, CDR2 SQIVND (reference sequence). Here the CDR3 reads CASSPGQHMNTEAFF. CDR3 DNA sequence: TGTGCCAGTAGTCCGGGACAGCACATGAACACTGAAGCTTTCTTT.

The CDR3 nucleotides are TGTGCCAGCAGCCGACCTAGCGGGGGGATCTATGAGCAGTTCTTC. It yields the protein CASSRPSGGIYEQFF. The chain is built from TRBV7-6 and TRBJ2-1, with TRBD2 identical over 11 bases. With 5 bases clipped from V and 8 bases from J, the junction kept 8 bases outside the gene matches. CDR3 length: 15 residues. Germline V gene sequence: CDR1 SGHVS, CDR2 FNYEAQ.

The CDR3 DNA reads as TGTGCCAGCAGCCGACAGGGGGTAGGCGGCTACACCTTC. The encoded protein is CASSRQGVGGYTF. The chain employs TRBV5-4 and TRBJ1-2; 9 positions match TRBD1. The CDR3 loop spans 13 amino acids. J was trimmed by 8 bases and V by 4 bases; bases with no gene match: 6. Germline values: CDR1 SGHNT, CDR2 YYREEE (reference sequence).

The J gene is TRBJ1-6, the V gene TRBV5-4; the D gene is possibly TRBD1 (5 bases). V lost 0 bases to trimming and J lost 8 bases, with 12 bases between them. This CDR3 has 15 amino acids. CDR1 is SGHNT and CDR2 is YYREEE in the germline V gene (reference sequence). CDR3 bases: TGTGCCAGCAGCTTGGCCGGGACTGAGCATTCACCCCTCCACTTT. Translating gives CASSLAGTEHSPLHF.

The chain has TRBV5-4 and TRBJ1-3, with D possibly matching TRBD1 (5 bases). CDR3 length: 17 residues. Germline V CDR1 and CDR2: SGHNT, YYREEE (reference sequence). V was pared by 0 bases and J by 0 bases, with 13 bases between. The CDR3, as DNA: TGTGCCAGCAGCTTGGACCCGGGACTGACCTCTGGAAACACCATATATTTT. As protein: CASSLDPGLTSGNTIYF.

This sequence joins TRBV5-1 and TRBJ1-1, with D perhaps TRBD1 (6 bases). The CDR3 is 15 residues long. CDR1 is SGHRS, CDR2 YFSETQ, per germline. V lost 4 bases to trimming and J lost 4 bases, with 17 bases between them. Written as DNA, the CDR3 is TGCGCCAGCAGCCCCAAACAGGGCTATGTCACTGAAGCTTTCTTT. Translated, it gives CASSPKQGYVTEAFF. The full variable domain, with the rest looked up from reference TRBV5-1 and TRBJ1-1, is KAGVTQTPRYLIKTRGQQVTLSCSPISGHRSVSWYQQTPGQGLQFLFEYFSETQRNKGNFPGRFSGRQFSNSRSEMNVSTLELGDSALYLCASSPKQGYVTEAFFGQGTRLTVV.

The CDR3 DNA sequence: TGTGCCTGGGGACGGGACTACAACACCGGGGAGCTGTTTTTT. It specifies CAWGRDYNTGELFF. V and J are TRBV12-5 and TRBJ2-2; 7 bases are a match to TRBD2. The CDR3 runs 14 residues. In germline, CDR1 is LGHNT, CDR2 FRNRAP.

CDR3 amino acids: CASSQSLQGTYGYTF. In nucleotides, the CDR3 is TGTGCCAGCAGTCAAAGCCTACAGGGAACCTATGGCTACACCTTC. The rearrangement joins TRBV27 to TRBJ1-2; D possibly corresponds to TRBD1 (6 bases). This CDR3 contains 15 residues. Germline V gene lookup returns CDR1 MNHEY and CDR2 SMNVEV (reference sequence). The V and J ends lost 5 bases and 4 bases respectively, with 17 bases between them.

The chain carries TRBV7-9 and TRBJ2-7; 11 nucleotides match TRBD1. The CDR3 is 15 amino acids. Germline assignment: CDR1 SEHNR and CDR2 FQNEAQ (reference sequence). Unmatched junction bases numbered 5, after V lost 4 bases and J lost 3 bases. CDR3 loop: CASSYGTGGGYEQYF. In DNA form, the CDR3 reads TGTGCCAGCAGCTATGGGACAGGGGGAGGCTACGAGCAGTACTTC.

The rearrangement links TRBV19 to TRBJ2-7; the match to TRBD2 covers 8 bases. CDR1 is LNHDA, CDR2 SQIVND, per germline (reference sequence). The length of the CDR3 is 13 residues. V lost 6 bases to trimming and J lost 4 bases; unmatched junction nucleotides: 5. The CDR3 spells CASRTGGTYEQYF. DNA for the CDR3: TGTGCCAGTAGGACGGGAGGGACATACGAGCAGTACTTC.

The chain links TRBV29-1 to TRBJ2-5, with no clear D. Germline CDR1 is SQVTM and CDR2 is ANQGSEA. Trimming removed 0 bases from V and 5 bases from J, with 10 bases in between. This CDR3 region has 13 residues. CDR3 protein: CSVEEPVVETQYF. CDR3 sequence (DNA): TGCAGCGTTGAAGAACCAGTCGTGGAGACCCAGTACTTC.